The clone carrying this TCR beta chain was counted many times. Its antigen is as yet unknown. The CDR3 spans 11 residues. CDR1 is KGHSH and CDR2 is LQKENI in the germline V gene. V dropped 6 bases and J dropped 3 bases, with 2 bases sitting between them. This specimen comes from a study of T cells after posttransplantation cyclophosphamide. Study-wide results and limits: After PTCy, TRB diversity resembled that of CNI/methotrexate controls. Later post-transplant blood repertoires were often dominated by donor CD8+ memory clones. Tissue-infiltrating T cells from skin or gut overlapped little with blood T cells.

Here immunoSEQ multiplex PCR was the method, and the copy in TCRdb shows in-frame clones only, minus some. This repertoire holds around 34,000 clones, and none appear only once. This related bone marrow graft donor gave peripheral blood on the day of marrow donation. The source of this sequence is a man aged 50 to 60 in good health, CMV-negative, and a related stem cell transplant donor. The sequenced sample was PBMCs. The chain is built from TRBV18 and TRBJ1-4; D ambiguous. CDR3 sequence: CASSSNEKLFF. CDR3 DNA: TGTGCCAGCTCCTCTAATGAAAAACTGTTTTTT.